Listed here are 31 T cell receptor beta chains from one sample, sequenced in a study of blood T cell repertoires in COVID-19. Method: immunoSEQ multiplex PCR; TCRdb's copy keeps in-frame clones and lacks some. The sample lists more than 90,000 clones; approximately 86% were seen once. What was sequenced was peripheral blood. Every receptor here comes from a man aged 35 to 55 with acute or convalescent COVID-19.

The V call is TRBV7-9, the J call TRBJ2-1, with 7 bases that match TRBD2. The V gene's germline CDR1 is SEHNR and CDR2 FQNEAQ (reference sequence). Trimming took 5 bases from V and 9 from J; bases not matched to a gene: 13. The CDR3 runs to 15 residues. CDR3 amino acids: CASSHNSGGGGEQFF. The CDR3 DNA is TGTGCCAGCAGCCACAACTCGGGAGGAGGCGGTGAGCAGTTCTTC. Together with reference TRBV7-9 and TRBJ2-1, the CDR3 gives the full variable domain: DTGVSQNPRHKITKRGQNVTFRCDPISEHNRLYWYRQTLGQGPEFLTYFQNEAQLEKSRLLSDRFSAERPKGSFSTLEIQRTEQGDSAMYLCASSHNSGGGGEQFFGPGTRLTVL.

The chain links TRBV19 to TRBJ1-2; D gene unclear. Trimming removed 4 bases from V and 1 base from J, with 10 bases in between. CDR1 is LNHDA and CDR2 is SQIVND in the germline V gene (reference sequence). CDR3 length: 14 amino acids. CDR3 amino acids: CASSTPEFNYGYTF. In nucleotides, the CDR3 is TGTGCCAGTAGTACTCCGGAGTTTAACTATGGCTACACCTTC.

The V call is TRBV6-4, the J call TRBJ1-2, with a tentative D call TRBD1 (6 bases). Germline CDR1 MRHNA, CDR2 SNTAGT. The length of the CDR3 is 11 residues. V was pared by 8 bases and J by 8 bases, with 12 bases between. The CDR3 nucleotides read TGTGCCAGCTCACAGGGCACCGGCTACACCTTC. It translates to CASSQGTGYTF.

This chain links TRBV30 with TRBJ1-5; 8 bases agree with TRBD1. Losses at the gene ends were 0 bases for V and 11 bases for J; bases not matched to a gene: 6. The CDR3 contains 13 residues. Germline V gene data show CDR1 as GTSNPN and CDR2 as SVGIG (reference sequence). The CDR3 sequence is CAWSVAGTGSQHF. The CDR3 DNA reads as TGTGCCTGGAGTGTAGCCGGGACAGGTTCCCAGCATTTT.

This rearrangement joins TRBV30 to TRBJ1-6; tentative D call: TRBD1 (6 bases). This CDR3 spans 13 amino acids. V was pared by 5 bases and J by 9 bases, with 14 bases between. In germline, CDR1 is GTSNPN, CDR2 SVGIG (reference sequence). CDR3 residues: CAWLGGDGSPLHF. The CDR3 nucleotides read TGTGCCTGGCTAGGGGGTGACGGTTCACCCCTCCACTTT.

This clone was seen only a few times. V is TRBV4-2 and J is TRBJ2-7; 12 nucleotides match TRBD1. The CDR3 covers 16 residues. The ends lost 3 bases at V and 6 bases at J; junction bases unmatched: 9. Germline-derived CDR1 and CDR2 are LGHNA and YNFKEQ. CDR3 residues: CASSHRAGTGGVEQYF. CDR3 coding DNA: TGTGCCAGCAGCCATCGCGCCGGGACAGGGGGCGTCGAGCAGTACTTC.

The chain has TRBV18 and TRBJ1-1; D unresolved. This CDR3 spans 13 amino acids. Germline assignment: CDR1 KGHSH and CDR2 LQKENI. Trimming pared 4 bases from V and 7 bases from J, leaving 13 bases between. As DNA, the CDR3 is TGTGCCAGCTCACAACGGAGAGGGAGTGAAGCTTTCTTT. Protein sequence: CASSQRRGSEAFF.

This clone is a singleton in its sample. V is TRBV19 and J is TRBJ1-1; weak D call: TRBD1 (6 bases). The CDR3 contains 16 residues. Germline V CDR1 and CDR2: LNHDA, SQIVND (reference sequence). Trimming stripped 3 bases from V and 0 bases from J, with 14 bases between. The CDR3 here is CASSMGTMLMNTEAFF. DNA of the CDR3: TGTGCCAGTAGTATGGGGACAATGCTAATGAACACTGAAGCTTTCTTT.

This chain joins TRBV6-4 and TRBJ2-3; TRBD1 aligns across 9 bases. J lost 2 bases, V lost 9 bases, and 24 bases had no gene match. This CDR3 is built from 20 residues. Per the germline V gene, CDR1 is MRHNA and CDR2 is SNTAGT. The chain's CDR3 is CARANRDRATLFEATDTQYF. The CDR3 DNA is TGTGCCAGGGCTAACCGGGACAGGGCTACGCTTTTCGAGGCCACAGATACGCAGTATTTT.

The chain is built from TRBV7-9 and TRBJ1-5; TRBD1 aligns across 7 bases. There are 15 residues in the CDR3. The V gene's germline CDR1 is SEHNR and CDR2 FQNEAQ (reference sequence). V gave up 4 bases and J gave up 0 bases; unmatched junction bases: 3. CDR3 bases: TGTGCCAGCAGCTCAACAGGGGTTAGCAATCAGCCCCAGCATTTT. Translated, it gives CASSSTGVSNQPQHF.

The chain employs TRBV25-1 and TRBJ1-4; no clear D gene. The germline V gene has CDR1 MGHDK and CDR2 SYGVNS. Trimming pared 4 bases from V and 3 bases from J, leaving 18 bases between. The CDR3 contains 17 residues. The DNA for the CDR3 is TGTGCCAGCAGTGTGTTGAATGGGTTTGAGGCTAATGAAAAACTGTTTTTT. Translation: CASSVLNGFEANEKLFF.

V and J are TRBV7-6 and TRBJ1-1, with TRBD1 matching over 8 bases. CDR1 SGHVS and CDR2 FNYEAQ come from the germline V gene. J was trimmed by 1 base and V by 4 bases; bases with no gene match: 11. The CDR3 totals 17 residues. Here the CDR3 reads CASSSNDRGDGNTEAFF. The CDR3 nucleotides are TGTGCCAGCAGCTCGAATGACAGGGGTGACGGGAACACTGAAGCTTTCTTT.

The J gene is TRBJ2-2, the V gene TRBV10-2; tentatively, D is TRBD2 (6 bases). Germline V gene lookup returns CDR1 WSHSY and CDR2 SAAADI. Trimming left V 4 bases short and J 1 base short, with 13 bases between. The CDR3 has 16 residues. DNA for the CDR3: TGCGCCAGCAGTGGTTACGGGACTTTGAACACCGGGGAGCTGTTTTTT. Residues: CASSGYGTLNTGELFF.

The chain uses TRBV30 and TRBJ1-2; 9 bases line up with TRBD1. CDR3 length: 12 residues. V was clipped by 4 bases and J by 8 bases; unmatched bases: 5. Germline V gives CDR1 GTSNPN, CDR2 SVGIG (reference sequence). CDR3 loop: CAWTRTGEGYTF. CDR3 DNA: TGTGCCTGGACTAGGACAGGGGAAGGCTACACCTTC. Complete variable domain (other parts from reference TRBV30 and TRBJ1-2): SQTIHQWPATLVQPVGSPLSLECTVEGTSNPNLYWYRQAAGRGLQLLFYSVGIGQISSEVPQNLSASRPQDRQFILSSKKLLLSDSGFYLCAWTRTGEGYTFGSGTRLTVV.

The V and J genes are TRBV15 and TRBJ1-1; no firm D call. CDR3 length: 13 amino acids. CDR1 and CDR2 (germline): LNHNV, YYDKDF (reference sequence). Trimming cost V 1 base and J 5 bases, with 8 bases left between them. The CDR3 DNA reads as TGTGCCACCAGCAGAGGAGAAAAGACTGAAGCTTTCTTT. Amino acid sequence: CATSRGEKTEAFF.

The CDR3 loop reads CASTQTGRQGHEQYF. DNA for the CDR3: TGTGCCAGCACCCAAACAGGGCGCCAAGGCCACGAGCAGTACTTC. The chain combines TRBV27 with TRBJ2-7; D may be TRBD1 (6 bases). Trimming removed 7 bases from V and 5 bases from J, with 21 bases in between. Germline loops: CDR1 MNHEY, CDR2 SMNVEV (reference sequence). CDR3 length equals 15 residues.

This rearrangement joins TRBV21-1 to TRBJ1-3; the table names TRBD1, a call not compared with the DNA. TRBV21-1 is a pseudogene locus. The CDR3 totals 17 residues. DNA for the CDR3: TGTGCCAGCAGCAAAATAGCAGACAGGGGCTCTGGAAACACCATATATTTT. Translation: CASSKIADRGSGNTIYF.

The CDR3 nucleotides read TGTGCCAGCAGCTACTACAGGGACGTCACTGAAGCTTTCTTT. Its protein product is CASSYYRDVTEAFF. V is TRBV11-1 and J is TRBJ1-1, with D tentatively TRBD1 (6 bases). The CDR3 extends over 14 amino acids. V was trimmed by 4 bases and J by 4 bases, leaving 13 bases between them. The germline V gene encodes CDR1 SGHAT and CDR2 FQDESV (reference sequence).

The chain links TRBV29-1 to TRBJ1-2, with 12 bases matching TRBD1. This CDR3 contains 13 residues. Losses at the gene ends were 6 bases for V and 2 bases for J; bases not matched to a gene: 1. The germline V gene encodes CDR1 SQVTM and CDR2 ANQGSEA. This chain's CDR3 is CSVGQGANYGYTF. CDR3 DNA: TGCAGCGTGGGACAGGGGGCGAACTATGGCTACACCTTC.

The chain carries TRBV9 and TRBJ2-3; D call uncertain. The germline V and J ends were trimmed by 0 bases and 2 bases, with 10 bases remaining between them. The germline CDR1 and CDR2 sequences are SGDLS and YYNGEE. This CDR3 has 15 residues. The CDR3 region is CASSVVGSFTDTQYF. DNA of the CDR3: TGTGCCAGCAGCGTAGTCGGTAGCTTCACAGATACGCAGTATTTT.

The chain combines TRBV7-2 with TRBJ1-5; D not resolved. Germline values: CDR1 SGHTA, CDR2 FQGNSA. The V end was cut by 3 bases, the J end by 5 bases, with 8 bases between. The CDR3 length is 13 residues. CDR3 coding DNA: TGTGCCAGCAGCTTTGGGCTTGATCAGCCCCAGCATTTT. Residues: CASSFGLDQPQHF. Looking up the rest from reference TRBV7-2 and TRBJ1-5 gives the full variable domain: GAGVSQSPSNKVTEKGKDVELRCDPISGHTALYWYRQSLGQGLEFLIYFQGNSAPDKSGLPSDRFSAERTGGSVSTLTIQRTQQEDSAVYLCASSFGLDQPQHFGDGTRLSIL.

The V gene is TRBV21-1, the J gene TRBJ1-2; the D segment call TRBD1 is taken from the table without a DNA check. TRBV21-1 constitutes a pseudogene. This CDR3 is 15 amino acids long. The CDR3 DNA reads TGTGCCAGCAGCAAAGAGGTCCCAGGCGATTATGGCTACACCTTC. The encoded protein is CASSKEVPGDYGYTF.

The V gene is TRBV5-4, the J gene TRBJ1-2; TRBD1 matches 7 bases. Looked up from germline, CDR1 is SGHNT and CDR2 is YYREEE (reference sequence). The CDR3 length is 15 residues. Germline trimming cut 0 bases from V and 0 bases from J; bases unmatched to any gene: 2. The CDR3 region is CASSLVQGANYGYTF. CDR3 bases: TGTGCCAGCAGCTTGGTGCAGGGGGCTAACTATGGCTACACCTTC.

This clone was detected only once. The chain uses TRBV7-2 and TRBJ1-1; D perhaps matches TRBD1 (6 bases). Germline V CDR1 and CDR2: SGHTA, FQGNSA. The V and J ends lost 2 bases and 1 base respectively, with 11 bases between them. This CDR3 is 15 amino acids long. CDR3: CASSLKGQSNTEAFF. The CDR3 DNA is TGTGCCAGCAGCTTAAAGGGACAATCGAACACTGAAGCTTTCTTT.

The V and J genes are TRBV11-3 and TRBJ2-2; the D gene is possibly TRBD1 (5 bases). The CDR3 is 14 amino acids. The germline CDR1 and CDR2 sequences are SGHNT and YENEEA. V was cut by 0 bases and J by 5 bases, with 7 bases left in between. CDR3 coding DNA: TGTGCCAGCAGCTTAGAGGGGCAAACCGGGGAGCTGTTTTTT. It codes for CASSLEGQTGELFF.

The chain links TRBV7-3 to TRBJ2-1, with 14 bases aligning to TRBD2. The length of the CDR3 is 15 residues. The V and J ends lost 4 bases and 9 bases, in that order; junction bases with no gene match: 5. Germline lookup yields CDR1 SGHTA and CDR2 FQGTGA. CDR3 bases: TGTGCCAGCAGCTGGGGACTAGCGGGGGCGGGTGAGCAGTTCTTC. Amino acid sequence: CASSWGLAGAGEQFF.

This chain uses TRBV6-5 with TRBJ2-7; 7 nucleotides align to TRBD1. Germline V gene lookup returns CDR1 MNHEY and CDR2 SVGAGI. This CDR3 contains 14 residues. The V segment lost 6 bases and the J segment 6 bases; nucleotides outside the gene matches: 11. Written as DNA, the CDR3 is TGTGCCAGCAGGCTCACGGGACAGAGACGCGAGCAGTACTTC. It encodes CASRLTGQRREQYF.

The rearrangement links TRBV27 to TRBJ2-2; 8 bases are shared with TRBD1. CDR3 length: 15 residues. CDR1 and CDR2 (germline): MNHEY, SMNVEV (reference sequence). J was trimmed by 6 bases and V by 5 bases; bases with no gene match: 8. Here the CDR3 DNA reads TGTGCCAGCAGTCACGGGACAGGAGTCGCCGGGGAGCTGTTTTTT. As protein: CASSHGTGVAGELFF.

The rearrangement uses TRBV5-8 and TRBJ1-2; D gene unclear. V gave up 4 bases and J gave up 8 bases, with 21 bases separating them. The CDR3 runs to 15 residues. Per germline, CDR1 SGHTS and CDR2 YDEGEE. This CDR3 is CASSRPPLVSEGYTF. In DNA form, the CDR3 reads TGTGCCAGCAGCCGACCGCCGTTGGTGAGCGAAGGCTACACCTTC.

The rearrangement joins TRBV19 to TRBJ2-7, with a possible D match to TRBD2 (6 bases). This CDR3 region has 18 residues. The V gene lost 7 bases and the J gene lost 6 bases, with 31 bases spanning the gap. Germline V gene lookup returns CDR1 LNHDA and CDR2 SQIVND (reference sequence). CDR3 loop: CASTKSPTAGSLSTEQYF. The CDR3 region has the DNA TGTGCCAGTACCAAATCTCCGACTGCGGGGTCTCTCTCGACCGAGCAGTACTTC.

V is TRBV5-5 and J is TRBJ1-2; tentatively, D is TRBD1 (6 bases). CDR3 length equals 13 residues. CDR1 SGHKS and CDR2 YYEKEE come from the germline V gene (reference sequence). V lost 0 bases and J lost 7, with 10 bases in between. This CDR3 is CASSLAVTGGYTF. The CDR3 nucleotides read TGTGCCAGCAGCTTGGCCGTGACAGGTGGCTACACCTTC.